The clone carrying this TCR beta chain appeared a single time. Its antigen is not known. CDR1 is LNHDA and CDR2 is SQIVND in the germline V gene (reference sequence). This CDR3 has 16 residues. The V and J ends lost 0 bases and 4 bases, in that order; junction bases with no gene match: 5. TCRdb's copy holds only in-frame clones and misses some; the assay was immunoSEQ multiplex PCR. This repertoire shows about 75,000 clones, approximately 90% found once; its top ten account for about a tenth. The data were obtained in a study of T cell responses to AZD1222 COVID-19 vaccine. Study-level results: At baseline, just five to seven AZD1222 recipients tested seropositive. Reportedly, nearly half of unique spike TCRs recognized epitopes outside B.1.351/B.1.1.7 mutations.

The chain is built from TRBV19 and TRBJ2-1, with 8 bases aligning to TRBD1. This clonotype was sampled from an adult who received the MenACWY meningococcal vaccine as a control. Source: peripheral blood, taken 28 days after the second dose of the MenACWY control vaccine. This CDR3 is CASSIDTGTGYNEQFF. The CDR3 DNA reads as TGTGCCAGTAGTATAGATACCGGGACAGGATACAATGAGCAGTTCTTC.